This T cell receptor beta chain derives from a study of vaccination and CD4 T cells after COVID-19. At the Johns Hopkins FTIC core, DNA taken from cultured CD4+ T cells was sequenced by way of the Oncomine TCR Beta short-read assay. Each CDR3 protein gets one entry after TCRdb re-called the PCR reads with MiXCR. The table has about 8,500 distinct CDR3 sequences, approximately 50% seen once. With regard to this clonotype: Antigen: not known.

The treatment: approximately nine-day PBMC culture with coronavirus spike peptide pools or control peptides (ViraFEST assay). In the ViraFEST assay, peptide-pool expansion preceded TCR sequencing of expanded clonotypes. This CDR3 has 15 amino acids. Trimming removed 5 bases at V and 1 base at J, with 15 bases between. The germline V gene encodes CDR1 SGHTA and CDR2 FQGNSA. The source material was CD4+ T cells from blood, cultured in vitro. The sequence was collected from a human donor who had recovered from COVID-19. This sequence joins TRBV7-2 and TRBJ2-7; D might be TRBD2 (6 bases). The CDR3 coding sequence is TGTGCCAGCAGCACACCCGGGACTGGGTCCTACGAGCAGTACTTC. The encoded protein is CASSTPGTGSYEQYF.